Below, 17 T cell receptor beta chains from the same sample are listed, as sequenced in a study of OX40 agonist ivuxolimab in advanced cancers. The assay was immunoSEQ multiplex PCR, and TCRdb's table has in-frame clones only and misses some. The sample lists 40,000 or so clones, 92% occurring once. The material sequenced was CD4+ or CD8+ T cells sorted from blood, taken in a trial of the OX40 agonist ivuxolimab. The source is an adult with an advanced solid tumor such as melanoma, head and neck, liver or kidney cancer.

This clone has just one count. The CDR3 region has the DNA TGTGCCAGCAGCATTCGTGGACAGCCCTACGAGCAGTACTTC. This codes for CASSIRGQPYEQYF. The chain recombines TRBV5-5 with TRBJ2-7, with D maybe TRBD1 (6 bases). This CDR3 has 14 amino acids. CDR1 SGHKS and CDR2 YYEKEE come from the germline V gene (reference sequence). Between the trimmed V and J ends, which lost 4 bases and 2 bases, there was a span of 13 bases. The full variable domain, in which reference TRBV5-5 and TRBJ2-7 provide the parts outside the CDR3, is DAGVTQSPTHLIKTRGQQVTLRCSPISGHKSVSWYQQVLGQGPQFIFQYYEKEERGRGNFPDRFSARQFPNYSSELNVNALLLGDSALYLCASSIRGQPYEQYFGPGTRLTVT.

This chain links TRBV15 with TRBJ1-1; D is unclear. The CDR3 spans 14 residues. The V gene lost 1 base and the J gene lost 1 base, with 7 bases spanning the gap. Germline-derived CDR1 and CDR2 are LNHNV and YYDKDF (reference sequence). The CDR3 bases are TGTGCCACCAGCAGAGGACTGGGGAACACTGAAGCTTTCTTT. Amino acid sequence: CATSRGLGNTEAFF.

The chain carries TRBV7-9 and TRBJ1-1; D uncertain. In germline, CDR1 is SEHNR, CDR2 FQNEAQ (reference sequence). This CDR3 has 13 amino acids. Trimming shortened V by 1 base and J by 3 bases, and 6 bases separated the two germline ends. CDR3 in DNA: TGTGCCAGCAGCTTAGGGACTTACACTGAAGCTTTCTTT. Protein: CASSLGTYTEAFF. Using reference TRBV7-9 and TRBJ1-1 for the parts outside the CDR3, the full variable domain is DTGVSQNPRHKITKRGQNVTFRCDPISEHNRLYWYRQTLGQGPEFLTYFQNEAQLEKSRLLSDRFSAERPKGSFSTLEIQRTEQGDSAMYLCASSLGTYTEAFFGQGTRLTVV.

The V and J genes are TRBV10-1 and TRBJ2-5; 9 bases map to TRBD1. Looked up from germline, CDR1 is WNHNN and CDR2 is SYGVQD (reference sequence). The CDR3 length is 15 residues. V lost 2 bases, J lost 5 bases, and 6 bases stayed unmatched. CDR3 loop: CASSEMDRGVETQYF. The CDR3 coding sequence is TGCGCCAGCAGTGAGATGGACAGGGGTGTCGAGACCCAGTACTTC.

This chain links TRBV28 with TRBJ2-7; no clear D. The CDR3 has 12 amino acids. Germline V gives CDR1 MDHEN, CDR2 SYDVKM. V lost 5 bases to trimming and J lost 4 bases, with 9 bases between them. The CDR3 nucleotides are TGTGCCAGCAGTCCACCTTCGTACGAGCAGTACTTC. This codes for CASSPPSYEQYF.

The chain combines TRBV6-5 with TRBJ2-3; D gene uncertain. The V gene lost 4 bases and the J gene lost 3 bases, with 11 bases spanning the gap. Germline loops: CDR1 MNHEY, CDR2 SVGAGI. There are 14 residues in the CDR3. This chain's CDR3 is CASSLGFETDTQYF. The CDR3 nucleotides are TGTGCCAGCAGTTTAGGGTTTGAGACAGATACGCAGTATTTT.

This clone was recorded once. This rearrangement joins TRBV27 to TRBJ2-1; 9 bases align to TRBD1. V lost 5 bases to trimming and J lost 0 bases; unmatched junction nucleotides: 5. This CDR3 comprises 16 residues. The germline CDR1 and CDR2 sequences are MNHEY and SMNVEV (reference sequence). The CDR3 is CASSLTGGLSYNEQFF. CDR3 bases: TGTGCCAGCAGTCTCACAGGGGGCCTCTCCTACAATGAGCAGTTCTTC.

This clone was detected once. CDR3 region: CSVGGGAREAQYF. DNA for the CDR3: TGCAGCGTTGGAGGAGGAGCTCGGGAGGCGCAGTATTTT. The rearrangement joins TRBV29-1 to TRBJ2-3; 7 bases are a match to TRBD2. CDR1 and CDR2 (germline): SQVTM, ANQGSEA. The CDR3 sequence is 13 residues long. Germline trimming cut 4 bases from V and 10 bases from J; bases unmatched to any gene: 11.

The chain has TRBV28 and TRBJ2-3, with D tentatively TRBD2 (6 bases). Trimming cost V 3 bases and J 2 bases, with 12 bases left between them. The length of the CDR3 is 15 residues. Germline values: CDR1 MDHEN, CDR2 SYDVKM. The CDR3 sequence is CASSLGLPDTDTQYF. Written as DNA, the CDR3 is TGTGCCAGCAGTTTGGGACTCCCGGACACAGATACGCAGTATTTT.

The chain has TRBV4-1 and TRBJ1-1; D is unclear. The CDR3 loop spans 13 amino acids. Trimming shortened V by 1 base and J by 2 bases, and 5 bases separated the two germline ends. Germline assignment: CDR1 MGHRA and CDR2 YSYEKL. The CDR3 here is CASSQGENTEAFF. The CDR3 bases are TGCGCCAGCAGCCAAGGGGAAAACACTGAAGCTTTCTTT.

This chain links TRBV6-1 with TRBJ2-1; tentatively, D is TRBD2 (5 bases). The CDR3 runs 15 residues. V was trimmed by 1 base and J by 5 bases, leaving 12 bases between them. Germline-derived CDR1 and CDR2 are MNHNS and SASEGT. The CDR3: CASSEEGDWNNEQFF. The CDR3 region has the DNA TGTGCCAGCAGTGAAGAGGGAGATTGGAACAATGAGCAGTTCTTC.

The DNA of the CDR3 is TGTGCCAGCAGTTTCCGGGGGAACACCGGGGAGCTGTTTTTT. Its translation: CASSFRGNTGELFF. The chain combines TRBV27 with TRBJ2-2, with a weak D call TRBD2 (5 bases). The CDR3 runs to 14 residues. Trimming shortened V by 3 bases and J by 1 base, and 6 bases separated the two germline ends. Germline CDR1 MNHEY, CDR2 SMNVEV (reference sequence).

This chain links TRBV14 with TRBJ2-1; TRBD2 might be the D (6 bases). The V end lost 4 bases, the J end lost 0 bases, and 10 bases lay between the germline ends. Looked up from germline, CDR1 is SGHDN and CDR2 is FVKESK. The CDR3 loop spans 15 amino acids. CDR3 protein: CASSRRESSYNEQFF. DNA for the CDR3: TGTGCCAGCAGCCGACGGGAGAGCTCCTACAATGAGCAGTTCTTC.

The chain has TRBV19 and TRBJ1-4, with 9 bases matching TRBD1. This CDR3 region has 15 residues. Germline-derived CDR1 and CDR2 are LNHDA and SQIVND (reference sequence). V gave up 6 bases and J gave up 8 bases; unmatched junction bases: 10. Here the CDR3 reads CASSLWGQGQEKLFF. In nucleotides, the CDR3 is TGTGCCAGTAGCTTATGGGGACAGGGACAGGAAAAACTGTTTTTT.

The rearrangement uses TRBV11-2 and TRBJ1-1; possibly TRBD1 for D (6 bases). Trimming took off 3 bases at V and 12 bases at J, with 20 bases between the two ends. The CDR3 covers 14 residues. Germline CDR1 is SGHAT and CDR2 is FQNNGV. Here the CDR3 reads CASSLEGGPPNTFF. In DNA, the CDR3 is TGTGCCAGCAGCTTGGAGGGGGGGCCACCTAACACTTTCTTT. Full variable domain (outside the CDR3, taken from reference TRBV11-2 and TRBJ1-1): EAGVAQSPRYKIIEKRQSVAFWCNPISGHATLYWYQQILGQGPKLLIQFQNNGVVDDSQLPKDRFSAERLKGVDSTLKIQPAKLEDSAVYLCASSLEGGPPNTFFGQGTRLTVV.

V and J are TRBV2 and TRBJ2-7; 9 nucleotides line up with TRBD2. CDR3 length: 16 amino acids. From germline, CDR1 is SNHLY and CDR2 FYNNEI. V lost 6 bases and J lost 4; bases outside the gene matches: 13. In nucleotides, the CDR3 is TGTGCCAGCAGATCGCTAGCGGGACTGGGGGCTTACGAGCAGTACTTC. Translation: CASRSLAGLGAYEQYF.

The genes are TRBV2 and TRBJ1-3, with a tentative D call TRBD1 (5 bases). The CDR3 sequence is 15 residues long. Trimming shortened V by 9 bases and J by 0 bases, and 15 bases separated the two germline ends. Per the germline V gene, CDR1 is SNHLY and CDR2 is FYNNEI. CDR3 loop: CASGDLGGSGNTIYF. The CDR3 DNA reads as TGTGCCAGTGGGGACCTTGGGGGCTCTGGAAACACCATATATTTT. Filled out from reference TRBV2 and TRBJ1-3, the complete variable domain reads EPEVTQTPSHQVTQMGQEVILRCVPISNHLYFYWYRQILGQKVEFLVSFYNNEISEKSEIFDDQFSVERPDGSNFTLKIRSTKLEDSAMYFCASGDLGGSGNTIYFGEGSWLTVV.